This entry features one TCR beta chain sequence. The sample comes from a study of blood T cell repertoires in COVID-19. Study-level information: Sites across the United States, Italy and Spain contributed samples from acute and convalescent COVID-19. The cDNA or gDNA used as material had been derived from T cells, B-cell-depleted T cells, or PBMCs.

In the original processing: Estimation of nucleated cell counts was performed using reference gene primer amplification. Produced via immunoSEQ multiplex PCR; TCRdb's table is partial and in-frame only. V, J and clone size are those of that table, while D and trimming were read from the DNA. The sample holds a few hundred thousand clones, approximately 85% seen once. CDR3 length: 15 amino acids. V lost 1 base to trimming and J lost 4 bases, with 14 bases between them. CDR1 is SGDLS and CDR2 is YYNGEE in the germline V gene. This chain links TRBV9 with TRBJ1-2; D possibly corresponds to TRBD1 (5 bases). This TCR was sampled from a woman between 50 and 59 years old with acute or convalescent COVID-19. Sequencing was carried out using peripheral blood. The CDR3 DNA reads TGTGCCAGCAGCGTAAGAGCAGGGTACCCCTATGGCTACACCTTC. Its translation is CASSVRAGYPYGYTF.